This T cell receptor beta chain originates from a study of human T cells and chemical hapten exposure (dated by TCRdb to about 2021). Broadly, across the study: For sensitization, 2% DPC in acetone was applied to a 2 cm by 2 cm area of upper inner arm skin. Alopecia areata with under or over 50% scalp involvement, alopecia totalis and alopecia universalis were represented in the patient cohort, which was mostly female. Libraries were combined into a pool for sequencing, and differences in TCR yield between samples came mainly from small differences in library volumes within the pool. Patch tests used Finn chambers with 0.01% DPC on the upper back, scored after 6 days by International Contact Dermatitis Research Group standards. In alopecia patients, the study followed how the peripheral blood TCR repertoire changed in vivo over primary and secondary sensitization to diphenylcyclopropenone (DPC), a hapten. Nearly 30 alopecia patients gave blood for TCR sequencing at one to four time points (pre-sensitization, 2, 6 and 24 weeks). Blood samples were taken from patients before sensitization (week 0) and at 2, 6 and about 24 weeks after DPC sensitization. Throughout the study period of 20 to 25 weeks, patients also received therapeutic DPC doses to the scalp every week.

The germline V gene (reference sequence) yields SEHNR for CDR1 and FQNEAQ for CDR2. Cut back by 1 base and 5 bases, the V and J ends lie 6 bases apart. From the cysteine up to the phenylalanine, the CDR3 has a length of 14 residues. CDR3 DNA only is kept here, 42 bases in frame from base 1. Receptor libraries were prepared by RACE. The instrument was a NextSeq 500. Library preparation attached unique molecular identifiers to individual cDNA molecules for quantitative, reproducible TCR counting. Both TCR alpha and TCR beta chains were sequenced from each blood RNA sample. Concerning the study's data processing: Samples had a median of about 96,000 TCRs, with a range from roughly 23,224 to 700,000. The Decombinator software suite was used to annotate the V, J and CDR3 of the TCR reads. Every sample was subsampled to the same number of TCRs (28,000) for the PS versus PT1 abundance plots. Expanded TCRs were defined as absent before sensitization and observed at least eight times at the 2-week time point. TCRdb applied fastp at Q25 and MiXCR to the public reads, then kept only in-frame beta chains. Merged by CDR3 protein, the rows form single entries marked with the most common genes and DNA. These V and J calls originate from TCRdb's pipeline instead of the authors' own analysis. The sample table lists about 360,000 distinct CDR3 sequences, 4% to 5.5% of them with a count of one. The ten largest clones add up to 2% to 2.5% of the sample.

There are many counts of this clonotype. Its antigen remains unidentified. The input lacks base qualities; no much larger clone sits a single base away. The study at large found these results: Because every patient had alopecia, a presumed autoimmune disease, the patients' immune response might differ from that of healthy individuals. Compared with pre-sensitization or healthy control sets, expanded TCRs formed significantly more large CDR3 similarity clusters, which is consistent with antigen-driven responses. The number of TCRs above 1 in 1000 frequency did not change with DPC sensitization; there was no evidence of global repertoire structure alterations. Patch test score correlated positively with the number of PT1 expanded TCRs, reaching significance at thresholds 8, 16 and 32 but not at 4. Repeated subsampling changed both the strength of the expansion versus patch-test correlation and the threshold at which that correlation became significant.

In the paper's terms, the time point label means: patch test 1, 2 weeks after DPC sensitization. What this sample's treatment or condition label stands for: therapeutic diphenylcyclopropenone sensitization with weekly scalp DPC. Blood at each patch-test visit was drawn before the patch test was applied. Patients were considered eligible if aged 18 to 70, diagnosed with alopecia and deemed suitable for DPC therapy, and patients were excluded if pregnant. Total RNA was isolated from unfractionated whole blood collected in Tempus Blood RNA tubes. The source is a woman between 45 and 65 years old with alopecia areata. Some clones in this sample may be carry-over from other donors' samples. The chain couples TRBV7-9 to TRBJ1-6, with the D gene too uncertain to name. The specimen was whole blood, collected in connection with sensitization to the hapten diphenylcyclopropenone (DPC). The nucleotide sequence reads TGTGCCAGCAGCTTAGAATCCCATAATTCACCCCTCCACTTT. It specifies CASSLESHNSPLHF. With all but the CDR3 taken from the reference TRBV7-9 and TRBJ1-6 genes, the full variable domain is: DTGVSQNPRHKITKRGQNVTFRCDPISEHNRLYWYRQTLGQGPEFLTYFQNEAQLEKSRLLSDRFSAERPKGSFSTLEIQRTEQGDSAMYLCASSLESHNSPLHFGNGTRLTVT.